The 24 T cell receptor beta chains listed next were all sequenced from one sample in a study of blood T cell repertoires in COVID-19. Clones were sequenced by immunoSEQ multiplex PCR, and TCRdb holds only the in-frame ones, with some missing. The profile shows around 220,000 clones, roughly 89% of them singletons. The sample taken for sequencing was PBMCs or T cells enriched from blood (not recorded which). All receptors derive from a man aged 30-40 years who had been exposed to COVID-19.

J is TRBJ1-2 and V is TRBV6-2 or TRBV6-3; 10 bases fit TRBD1. V was pared by 0 bases and J by 7 bases, with 5 bases of the junction left unmatched. Per the germline V gene, CDR1 is MNHEY and CDR2 is SVGEGT. The CDR3 runs 15 residues. The CDR3 DNA is TGTGCCAGCAGTTACTCCCGGGACAGGGGTCGTGGCTACACCTTC. Translating it yields CASSYSRDRGRGYTF.

This sequence joins TRBV7-2 and TRBJ2-7, with D hard to call. Trimming pared 8 bases from V and 0 bases from J, leaving 8 bases between. The CDR3 covers 12 residues. The germline V gene has CDR1 SGHTA and CDR2 FQGNSA. The CDR3 protein is CASRGPSYEQYF. DNA of the CDR3: TGTGCCAGCCGTGGGCCCTCCTACGAGCAGTACTTC.

This chain uses TRBV30 with TRBJ1-2, with D possibly being TRBD1 (6 bases). Germline V gene sequence: CDR1 GTSNPN, CDR2 SVGIG (reference sequence). V was trimmed by 4 bases and J by 1 base, leaving 13 bases between them. The CDR3 has 14 amino acids. The CDR3 nucleotides are TGTGCCTGGACACCCCTGGACAGTAACTATGGCTACACCTTC. Amino acid sequence: CAWTPLDSNYGYTF.

The DNA for the CDR3 is TGTGCCAGCAGCGTACTTGGGACTAGCCAAGAGACCCAGTACTTC. Translating gives CASSVLGTSQETQYF. The J gene is TRBJ2-5, the V gene TRBV9; 8 positions match TRBD2. Unmatched junction bases numbered 3, after V lost 1 base and J lost 1 base. The germline gives CDR1 SGDLS, CDR2 YYNGEE. The CDR3 is made up of 15 amino acids.

The chain links TRBV7-9 to TRBJ2-5; 12 nucleotides line up with TRBD2. The CDR3 is 13 amino acids. V lost 10 bases and J lost 5; bases outside the gene matches: 5. CDR1 and CDR2 from the germline V gene are SEHNR and FQNEAQ (reference sequence). The CDR3: CAIRLAGVETQYF. DNA for the CDR3: TGTGCCATCCGACTAGCGGGGGTTGAGACCCAGTACTTC.

This clone has just a few counts. The V gene is TRBV27, the J gene TRBJ1-2; 8 nucleotides agree with TRBD1. J was trimmed by 5 bases and V by 4 bases; bases with no gene match: 9. The CDR3 loop spans 15 amino acids. Per germline, CDR1 MNHEY and CDR2 SMNVEV (reference sequence). DNA for the CDR3: TGTGCCAGCAGTTACACGGACAGGGTTCCATATGGCTACACCTTC. Translation: CASSYTDRVPYGYTF.

The rearrangement joins TRBV3-1 (or the pseudogene TRBV3-2) to TRBJ1-1; TRBD1 matches at 7 bases. The CDR3 is 16 amino acids. J was trimmed by 2 bases and V by 3 bases; bases with no gene match: 9. CDR1 LGHDT and CDR2 YNNKEL come from the germline V gene (reference sequence). As DNA, the CDR3 is TGTGCCAGCAGCCAGGGGAATCACAGGGGTAACACTGAAGCTTTCTTT. It is translated as CASSQGNHRGNTEAFF.

V is TRBV7-2 and J is TRBJ2-1; possibly TRBD2 for D (6 bases). V lost 3 bases and J lost 6, with 18 bases in between. The germline V gene encodes CDR1 SGHTA and CDR2 FQGNSA. CDR3 size: 16 residues. The CDR3 DNA reads as TGTGCCAGCAGCTTCATACCCGGGGGATCGGTCAATGAGCAGTTCTTC. Its protein is CASSFIPGGSVNEQFF. Full variable domain (missing parts from reference TRBV7-2 and TRBJ2-1): GAGVSQSPSNKVTEKGKDVELRCDPISGHTALYWYRQSLGQGLEFLIYFQGNSAPDKSGLPSDRFSAERTGGSVSTLTIQRTQQEDSAVYLCASSFIPGGSVNEQFFGPGTRLTVL.

This chain links TRBV9 with TRBJ1-2; D may be TRBD1 (6 bases). The CDR3 runs to 16 residues. Germline V gene lookup returns CDR1 SGDLS and CDR2 YYNGEE. V shed 0 bases and J shed 8 bases, with 20 bases lying between them. The CDR3 loop is CASSVAQIGGSLGYTF. CDR3 bases: TGTGCCAGCAGCGTAGCTCAAATTGGGGGCTCTTTGGGCTACACCTTC.

The V and J genes are TRBV11-2 and TRBJ1-3, with TRBD1 identical over 10 bases. The CDR3 runs 18 residues. Germline V gives CDR1 SGHAT, CDR2 FQNNGV. V lost 5 bases to trimming and J lost 4 bases; unmatched junction nucleotides: 14. The CDR3 sequence is CASSRTGTGAYYGNTIYF. CDR3 nucleotide sequence: TGTGCCAGCAGCCGTACCGGGACAGGGGCTTACTACGGAAACACCATATATTTT.

The V and J genes are TRBV6-5 and TRBJ1-5; D is unclear. In germline, CDR1 is MNHEY, CDR2 SVGAGI. V was cut by 11 bases and J by 3 bases, with 14 bases left in between. This CDR3 region has 13 residues. CDR3 sequence: CAGGMWANQPQHF. The CDR3 DNA reads as TGTGCCGGAGGGATGTGGGCCAATCAGCCCCAGCATTTT.

The chain has TRBV2 and TRBJ1-1, with 7 nucleotides matching TRBD1. CDR1 and CDR2 (germline): SNHLY, FYNNEI. The CDR3 extends over 14 amino acids. The V and J ends lost 0 bases and 7 bases, in that order; junction bases with no gene match: 5. The CDR3 DNA reads TGTGCCAGCAGTGAAGCGACAGGGATACTTGAAGCTTTCTTT. This codes for CASSEATGILEAFF. The variable domain in full, completed from reference TRBV2 and TRBJ1-1, reads EPEVTQTPSHQVTQMGQEVILRCVPISNHLYFYWYRQILGQKVEFLVSFYNNEISEKSEIFDDQFSVERPDGSNFTLKIRSTKLEDSAMYFCASSEATGILEAFFGQGTRLTVV.

This clone was seen more than once but under ten times. This chain uses TRBV7-2 with TRBJ1-2; possible D gene TRBD1, 5 bases. Trimming cost V 4 bases and J 6 bases, with 18 bases left between them. The CDR3 is 15 residues long. Looked up from germline, CDR1 is SGHTA and CDR2 is FQGNSA. The CDR3 coding sequence is TGTGCCAGCAGCTCTTCCCCCGCCAGGGCAGATGGCTACACCTTC. It is translated as CASSSSPARADGYTF.

The V call is TRBV2, the J call TRBJ1-2; D is undetermined. Deletions cut 8 bases from V and 7 bases from J, with 17 bases between. Germline assignment: CDR1 SNHLY and CDR2 FYNNEI. The CDR3 length is 13 residues. The DNA for the CDR3 is TGTGCCAGCCGGCGAGGGAGAGACTCTGGCTACACCTTC. It translates to CASRRGRDSGYTF.

The genes are TRBV3-1 (or the pseudogene TRBV3-2) and TRBJ1-4; 8 bases fit TRBD1. Trimming cost V 2 bases and J 7 bases; bases outside gene matches: 15. CDR3 size: 18 residues. CDR1 and CDR2 (germline): LGHDT, YNNKEL (reference sequence). The CDR3 bases are TGTGCCAGCAGCCAAAATACGCGGGGCGGGACAGGAGGTGAAAAACTGTTTTTT. This gives the protein CASSQNTRGGTGGEKLFF.

The J gene is TRBJ1-2, the V gene TRBV5-4; D is possibly TRBD1 (5 bases). The V gene's germline CDR1 is SGHNT and CDR2 YYREEE (reference sequence). Trimming pared 8 bases from V and 7 bases from J, leaving 15 bases between. There are 12 residues in the CDR3. The CDR3 region has the DNA TGTGCCAGTGGCGGAGACAGCCCTGGCTACACCTTC. This sequence encodes CASGGDSPGYTF.

This clone was found once. In nucleotides, the CDR3 is TGTGCCACCACAGGGGGAACTAATGAAAAACTGTTTTTT. Translation gives CATTGGTNEKLFF. The rearrangement uses TRBV10-3 and TRBJ1-4; 8 nucleotides agree with TRBD1. Germline-derived CDR1 and CDR2 are ENHRY and SYGVKD. The CDR3 is 13 residues long. Trimming cost V 10 bases and J 1 base; bases outside gene matches: 2.

The chain is built from TRBV6-5 and TRBJ2-1; the D gene is possibly TRBD1 (6 bases). CDR1 is MNHEY, CDR2 SVGAGI, per germline. Trimming removed 7 bases at V and 1 base at J, with 14 bases between. The CDR3 is made up of 15 amino acids. The DNA for the CDR3 is TGTGCCAGCACCCTAACAGGGCCGTCCTACAATGAGCAGTTCTTC. Translation: CASTLTGPSYNEQFF.

Here the CDR3 reads CATTRMPGTGSYEQYF. CDR3 coding DNA: TGTGCCACCACCCGGATGCCGGGGACAGGGTCCTACGAGCAGTACTTC. The J gene is TRBJ2-7, the V gene TRBV15; the match to TRBD1 covers 9 bases. Germline V lookup: CDR1 LNHNV, CDR2 YYDKDF (reference sequence). V dropped 7 bases and J dropped 1; count of bases not matched to a gene: 11. The CDR3 covers 16 residues.

The CDR3 loop reads CAWSVLGYTEAFF. CDR3 bases: TGTGCCTGGAGTGTACTAGGGTACACTGAAGCTTTCTTT. V and J are TRBV30 and TRBJ1-1; D ambiguous. This CDR3 contains 13 residues. The germline V gene encodes CDR1 GTSNPN and CDR2 SVGIG (reference sequence). V gave up 0 bases and J gave up 3 bases, with 8 bases separating them.

The V call is TRBV5-1, the J call TRBJ2-3, with 8 nucleotides matching TRBD2. CDR3 length equals 16 residues. The V gene end was trimmed by 1 base and the J gene end by 2 bases; junction bases not matched to a gene: 6. Looked up from germline, CDR1 is SGHRS and CDR2 is YFSETQ. The CDR3 DNA follows: TGCGCCAGCAGCTTGTATGCGGGGGGTGACACAGATACGCAGTATTTT. It codes for CASSLYAGGDTDTQYF. The full variable domain, completed using reference TRBV5-1 and TRBJ2-3, is KAGVTQTPRYLIKTRGQQVTLSCSPISGHRSVSWYQQTPGQGLQFLFEYFSETQRNKGNFPGRFSGRQFSNSRSEMNVSTLELGDSALYLCASSLYAGGDTDTQYFGPGTRLTVL.

The chain combines TRBV20-1 with TRBJ1-2; D is perhaps TRBD1 (6 bases). CDR3 length: 11 residues. Trimming stripped 4 bases from V and 5 bases from J, with 8 bases between. CDR1 is DFQATT, CDR2 SNEGSKA, per germline (reference sequence). CDR3 DNA sequence: TGCAGTGCTACAGGGGAATATGGCTACACCTTC. The encoded protein is CSATGEYGYTF.

This chain links TRBV11-2 with TRBJ2-2; TRBD1 matches at 11 bases. V trimming: 4 bases; J trimming: 5 bases; junction bases outside the gene matches: 3. Germline loops: CDR1 SGHAT, CDR2 FQNNGV. The CDR3 spans 15 residues. This chain's CDR3 is CASSSRDRGTGELFF. Written as DNA, the CDR3 is TGTGCCAGCAGCTCACGGGACAGGGGGACCGGGGAGCTGTTTTTT.

V is TRBV27 and J is TRBJ2-7; D possibly corresponds to TRBD2 (6 bases). The CDR3 covers 16 residues. The germline V gene has CDR1 MNHEY and CDR2 SMNVEV (reference sequence). V gave up 0 bases and J gave up 0 bases, with 12 bases separating them. CDR3 coding DNA: TGTGCCAGCAGTTTATCGTGGCGGGGAAGCTCCTACGAGCAGTACTTC. Protein: CASSLSWRGSSYEQYF.